This T cell receptor (beta chain) emerged from a study of blood T cell repertoires in COVID-19. Study summary: Sites across the United States, Italy and Spain contributed samples from acute and convalescent COVID-19. PBMCs, B-cell-depleted T cells, or T cells were the source of the cDNA or gDNA that made up the material.

Unmatched junction bases numbered 4, after V lost 3 bases and J lost 4 bases. CDR3 length: 14 amino acids. Germline CDR1 SEHNR, CDR2 FQNEAQ (reference sequence). Per the original methods: Reference gene primer amplification gave estimated nucleated cell counts. Data came from immunoSEQ multiplex PCR; TCRdb stores just in-frame clones and leaves some out. V and J calls and clone size are those listed in that table; D and trimming were worked out from the DNA. The sample has approximately 100,000 clones; around 87% are singletons. V and J are TRBV7-9 and TRBJ2-7, with 9 nucleotides matching TRBD2. The sequenced sample consisted of peripheral blood. This receptor was obtained from a man in his forties or fifties with acute or convalescent COVID-19. The CDR3: CASSFKAGGYEQYF. The DNA of the CDR3 is TGTGCCAGCAGCTTCAAAGCGGGAGGTTACGAGCAGTACTTC.